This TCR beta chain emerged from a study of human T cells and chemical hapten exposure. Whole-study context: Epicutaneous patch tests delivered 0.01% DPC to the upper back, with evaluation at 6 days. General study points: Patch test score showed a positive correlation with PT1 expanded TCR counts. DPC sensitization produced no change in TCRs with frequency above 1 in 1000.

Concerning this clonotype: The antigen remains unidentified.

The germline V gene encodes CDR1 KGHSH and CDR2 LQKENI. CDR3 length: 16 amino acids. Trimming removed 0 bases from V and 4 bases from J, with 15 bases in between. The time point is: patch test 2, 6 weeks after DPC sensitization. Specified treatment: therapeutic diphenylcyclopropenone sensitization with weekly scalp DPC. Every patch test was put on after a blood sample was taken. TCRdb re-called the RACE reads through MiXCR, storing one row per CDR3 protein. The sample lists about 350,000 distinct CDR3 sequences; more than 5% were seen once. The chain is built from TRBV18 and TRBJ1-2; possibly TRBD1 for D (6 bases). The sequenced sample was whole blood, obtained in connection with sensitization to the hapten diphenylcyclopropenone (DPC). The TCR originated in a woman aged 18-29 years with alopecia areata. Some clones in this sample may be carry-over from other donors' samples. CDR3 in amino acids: CASSPPRTAAAYGYTF. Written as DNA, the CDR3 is TGTGCCAGCTCACCACCCAGGACAGCTGCTGCCTATGGCTACACCTTC.